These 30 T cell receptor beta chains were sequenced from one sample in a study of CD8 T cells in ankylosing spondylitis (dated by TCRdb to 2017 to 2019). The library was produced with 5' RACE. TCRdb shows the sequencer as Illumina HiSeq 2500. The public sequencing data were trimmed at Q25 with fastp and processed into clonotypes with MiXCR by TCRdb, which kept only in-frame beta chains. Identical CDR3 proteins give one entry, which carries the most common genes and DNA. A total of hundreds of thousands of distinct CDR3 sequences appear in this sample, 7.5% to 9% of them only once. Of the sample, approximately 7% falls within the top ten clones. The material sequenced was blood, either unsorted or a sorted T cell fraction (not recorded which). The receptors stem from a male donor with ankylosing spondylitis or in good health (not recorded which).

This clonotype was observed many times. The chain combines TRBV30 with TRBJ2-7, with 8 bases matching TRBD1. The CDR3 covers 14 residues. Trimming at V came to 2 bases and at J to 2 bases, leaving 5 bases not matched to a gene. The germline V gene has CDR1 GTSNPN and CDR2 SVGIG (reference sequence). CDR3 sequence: CAWSLGQGAYEQYF. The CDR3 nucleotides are TGTGCCTGGAGTTTAGGACAGGGAGCCTACGAGCAGTACTTC.

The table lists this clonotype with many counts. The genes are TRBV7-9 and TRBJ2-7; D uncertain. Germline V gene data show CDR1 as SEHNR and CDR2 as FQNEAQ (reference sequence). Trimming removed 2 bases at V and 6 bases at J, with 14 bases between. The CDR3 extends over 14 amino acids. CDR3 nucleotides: TGTGCCAGCAGCTTATCCTTGGGCCATACCGAGCAGTACTTC. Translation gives CASSLSLGHTEQYF.

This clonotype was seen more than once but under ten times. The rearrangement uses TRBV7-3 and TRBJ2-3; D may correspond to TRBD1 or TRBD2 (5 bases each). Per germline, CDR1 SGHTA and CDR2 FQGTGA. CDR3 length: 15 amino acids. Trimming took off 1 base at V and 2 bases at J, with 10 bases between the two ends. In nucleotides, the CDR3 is TGTGCCAGCAGCTTAAGGGGGAGAGTCACAGATACGCAGTATTTT. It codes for CASSLRGRVTDTQYF.

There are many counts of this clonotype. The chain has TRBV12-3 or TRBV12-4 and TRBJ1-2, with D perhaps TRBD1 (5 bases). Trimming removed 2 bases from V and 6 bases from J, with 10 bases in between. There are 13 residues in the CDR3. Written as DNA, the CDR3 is TGTGCCAGCAGTTTACAGGGTGTGCATGGCTACACCTTC. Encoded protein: CASSLQGVHGYTF.

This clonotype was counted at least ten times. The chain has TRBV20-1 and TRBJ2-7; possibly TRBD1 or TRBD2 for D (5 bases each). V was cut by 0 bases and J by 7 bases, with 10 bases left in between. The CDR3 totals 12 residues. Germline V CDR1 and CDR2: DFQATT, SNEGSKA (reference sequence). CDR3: CSARESWGEQYF. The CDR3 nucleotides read TGCAGTGCTAGAGAGTCATGGGGGGAGCAGTACTTC.

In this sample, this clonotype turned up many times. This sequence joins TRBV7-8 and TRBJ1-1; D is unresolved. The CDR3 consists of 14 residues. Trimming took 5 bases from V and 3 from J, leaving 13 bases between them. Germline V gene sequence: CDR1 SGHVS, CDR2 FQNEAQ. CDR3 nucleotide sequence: TGTGCCAGCAGCATGGGGATTGGGGACACTGAAGCTTTCTTT. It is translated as CASSMGIGDTEAFF.

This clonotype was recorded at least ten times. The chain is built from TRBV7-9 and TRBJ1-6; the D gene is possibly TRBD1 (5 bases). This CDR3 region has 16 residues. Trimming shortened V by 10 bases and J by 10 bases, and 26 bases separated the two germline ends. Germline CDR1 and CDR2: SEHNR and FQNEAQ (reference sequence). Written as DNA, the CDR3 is TGTGCCAACCCTCCGGATGGGGACCCGATGGAGTCACCCCTCCACTTT. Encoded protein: CANPPDGDPMESPLHF.

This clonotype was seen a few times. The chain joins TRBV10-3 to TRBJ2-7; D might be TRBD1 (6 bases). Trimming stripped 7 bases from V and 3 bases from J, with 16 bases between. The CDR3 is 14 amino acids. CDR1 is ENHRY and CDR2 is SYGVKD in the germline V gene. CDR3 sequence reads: CAIIDRTENYEQYF. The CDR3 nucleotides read TGTGCCATCATCGACCGGACAGAAAACTACGAGCAGTACTTC.

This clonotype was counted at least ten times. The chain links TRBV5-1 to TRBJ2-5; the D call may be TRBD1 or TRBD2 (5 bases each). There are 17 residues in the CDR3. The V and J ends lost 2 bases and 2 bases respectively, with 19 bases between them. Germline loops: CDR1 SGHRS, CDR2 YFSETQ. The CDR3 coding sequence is TGCGCCAGCAGCTTAAGAGGGTACATAGGGGAACAAGAGACCCAGTACTTC. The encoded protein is CASSLRGYIGEQETQYF.

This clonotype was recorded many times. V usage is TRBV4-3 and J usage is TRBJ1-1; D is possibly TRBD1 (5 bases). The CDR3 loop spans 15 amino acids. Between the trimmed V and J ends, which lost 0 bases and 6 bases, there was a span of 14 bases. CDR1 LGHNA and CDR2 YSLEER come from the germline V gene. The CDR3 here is CASSQDGTTVPEAFF. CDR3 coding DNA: TGCGCCAGCAGCCAAGATGGGACGACGGTCCCTGAAGCTTTCTTT.

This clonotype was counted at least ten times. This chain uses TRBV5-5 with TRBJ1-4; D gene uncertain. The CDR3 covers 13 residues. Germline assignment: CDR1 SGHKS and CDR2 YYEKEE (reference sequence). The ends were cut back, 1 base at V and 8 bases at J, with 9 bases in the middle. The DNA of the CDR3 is TGTGCCAGCAGCTTGTCCTCAGGCGAAAAACTGTTTTTT. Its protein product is CASSLSSGEKLFF.

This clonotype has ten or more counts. The DNA of the CDR3 is TGCGCCAGCAGCCAAGATCGGACTCGGCAAGATACGCAGTATTTT. The encoded protein is CASSQDRTRQDTQYF. The rearrangement links TRBV4-3 to TRBJ2-3; D possibly corresponds to TRBD2 (5 bases). This CDR3 contains 15 residues. Trimming took 0 bases from V and 5 from J, leaving 12 bases between them. The germline V gene encodes CDR1 LGHNA and CDR2 YSLEER.

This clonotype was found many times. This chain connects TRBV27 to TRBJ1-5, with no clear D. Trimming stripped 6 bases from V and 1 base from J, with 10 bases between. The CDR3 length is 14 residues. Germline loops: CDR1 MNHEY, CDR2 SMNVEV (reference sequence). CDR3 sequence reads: CASSPVGSNQPQHF. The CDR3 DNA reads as TGTGCCAGCAGCCCGGTGGGGAGCAATCAGCCCCAGCATTTT.

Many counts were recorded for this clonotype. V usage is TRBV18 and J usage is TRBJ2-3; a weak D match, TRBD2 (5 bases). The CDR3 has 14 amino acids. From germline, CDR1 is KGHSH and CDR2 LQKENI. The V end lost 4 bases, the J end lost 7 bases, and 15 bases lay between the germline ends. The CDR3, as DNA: TGTGCCAGCTCACGCGGACTCCGTGGGAATACGCAGTATTTT. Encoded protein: CASSRGLRGNTQYF.

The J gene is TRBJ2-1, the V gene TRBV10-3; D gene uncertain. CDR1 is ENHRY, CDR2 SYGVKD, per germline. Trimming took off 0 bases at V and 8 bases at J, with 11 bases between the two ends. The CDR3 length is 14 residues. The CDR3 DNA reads TGTGCCATCAGTGAGTCCGGTTCAAGCTATGAGCAGTTCTTC. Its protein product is CAISESGSSYEQFF.

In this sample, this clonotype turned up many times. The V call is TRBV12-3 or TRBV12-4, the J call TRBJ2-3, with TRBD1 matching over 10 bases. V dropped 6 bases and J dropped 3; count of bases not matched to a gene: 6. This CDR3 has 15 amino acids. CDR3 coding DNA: TGTGCCAGCAGACCGGGACAGGGGAGGACAGATACGCAGTATTTT. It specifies CASRPGQGRTDTQYF.

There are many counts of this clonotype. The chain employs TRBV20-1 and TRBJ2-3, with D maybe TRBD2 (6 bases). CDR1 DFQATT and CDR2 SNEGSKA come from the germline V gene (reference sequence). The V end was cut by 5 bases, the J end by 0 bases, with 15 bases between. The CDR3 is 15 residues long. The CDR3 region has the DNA TGCAGTGCTCCAGAGTTGGGGGGTAGCACAGATACGCAGTATTTT. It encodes CSAPELGGSTDTQYF.

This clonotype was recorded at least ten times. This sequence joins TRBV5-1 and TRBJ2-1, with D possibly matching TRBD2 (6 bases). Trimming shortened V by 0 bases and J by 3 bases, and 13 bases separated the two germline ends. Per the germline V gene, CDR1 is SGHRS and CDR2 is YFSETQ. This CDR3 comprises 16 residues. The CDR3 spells CASSLAGSPLYNEQFF. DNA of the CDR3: TGCGCCAGCAGCTTGGCCGGGAGTCCCCTCTACAATGAGCAGTTCTTC.

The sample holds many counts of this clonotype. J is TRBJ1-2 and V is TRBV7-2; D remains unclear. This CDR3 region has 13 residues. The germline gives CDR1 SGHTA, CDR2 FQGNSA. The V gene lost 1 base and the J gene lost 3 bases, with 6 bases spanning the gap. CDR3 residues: CASSLEMYYGYTF. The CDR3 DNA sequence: TGTGCCAGCAGCTTAGAGATGTACTATGGCTACACCTTC.

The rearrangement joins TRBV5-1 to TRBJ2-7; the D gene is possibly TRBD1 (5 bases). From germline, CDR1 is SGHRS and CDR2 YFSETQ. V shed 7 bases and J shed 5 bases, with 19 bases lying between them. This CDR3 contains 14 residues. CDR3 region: CASGHIGESDEQYF. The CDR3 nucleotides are TGCGCCAGCGGACACATAGGGGAATCGGACGAGCAGTACTTC.

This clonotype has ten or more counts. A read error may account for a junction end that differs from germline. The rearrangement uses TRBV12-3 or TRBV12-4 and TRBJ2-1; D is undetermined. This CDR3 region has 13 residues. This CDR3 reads CASSLARYNEQFF. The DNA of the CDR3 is TGCGCCAGCAGCTTGGCGAGGTACAATGAGCAGTTCTTC.

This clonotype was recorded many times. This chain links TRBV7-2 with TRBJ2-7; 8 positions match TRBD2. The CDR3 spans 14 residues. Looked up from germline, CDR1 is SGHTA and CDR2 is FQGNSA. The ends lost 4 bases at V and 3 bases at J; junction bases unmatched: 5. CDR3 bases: TGTGCCAGCAGCTCTTCGAGCGGGAGCTACGAGCAGTACTTC. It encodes CASSSSSGSYEQYF.

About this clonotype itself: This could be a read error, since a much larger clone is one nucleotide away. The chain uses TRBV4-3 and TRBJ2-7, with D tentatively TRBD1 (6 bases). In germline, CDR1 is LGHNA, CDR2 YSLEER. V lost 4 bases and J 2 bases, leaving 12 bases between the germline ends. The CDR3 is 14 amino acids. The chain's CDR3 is CASSPTQGPYEQYF. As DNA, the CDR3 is TGCGCCAGCAGCCCTACACAGGGACCCTACGAGCAGTACTTC.

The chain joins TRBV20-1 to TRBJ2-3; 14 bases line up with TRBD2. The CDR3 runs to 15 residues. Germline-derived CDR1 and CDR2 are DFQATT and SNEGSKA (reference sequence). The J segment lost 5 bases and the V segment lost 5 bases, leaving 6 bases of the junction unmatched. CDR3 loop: CSAHSGLAGVDTQYF. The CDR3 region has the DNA TGCAGTGCTCACTCGGGACTAGCGGGGGTAGATACGCAGTATTTT.

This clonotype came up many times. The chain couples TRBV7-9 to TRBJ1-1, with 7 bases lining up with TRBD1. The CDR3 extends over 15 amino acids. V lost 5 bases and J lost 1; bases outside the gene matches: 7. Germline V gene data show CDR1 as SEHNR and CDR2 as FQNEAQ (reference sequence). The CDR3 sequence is CASSGIGGKNTEAFF. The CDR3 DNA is TGTGCCAGCAGCGGAATAGGGGGCAAGAACACTGAAGCTTTCTTT.

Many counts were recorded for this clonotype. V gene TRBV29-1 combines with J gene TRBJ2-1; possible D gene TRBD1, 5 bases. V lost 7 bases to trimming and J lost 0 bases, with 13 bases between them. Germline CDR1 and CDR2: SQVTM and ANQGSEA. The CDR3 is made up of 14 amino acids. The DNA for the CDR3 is TGCAGCGCCCGAACAGGTTTCTCCTACAATGAGCAGTTCTTC. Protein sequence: CSARTGFSYNEQFF.

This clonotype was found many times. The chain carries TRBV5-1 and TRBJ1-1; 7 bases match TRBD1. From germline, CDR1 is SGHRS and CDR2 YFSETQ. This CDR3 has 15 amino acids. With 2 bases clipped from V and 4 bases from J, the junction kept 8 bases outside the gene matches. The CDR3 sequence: CASSFLTGASTEAFF. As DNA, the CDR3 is TGCGCCAGCAGCTTTCTAACAGGGGCGAGCACTGAAGCTTTCTTT.

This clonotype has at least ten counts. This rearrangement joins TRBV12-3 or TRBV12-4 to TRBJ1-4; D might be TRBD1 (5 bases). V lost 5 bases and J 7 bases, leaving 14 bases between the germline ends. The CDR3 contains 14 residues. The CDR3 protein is CASSTDSYVEKLFF. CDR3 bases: TGTGCCAGCAGTACAGACAGTTACGTTGAAAAACTGTTTTTT.

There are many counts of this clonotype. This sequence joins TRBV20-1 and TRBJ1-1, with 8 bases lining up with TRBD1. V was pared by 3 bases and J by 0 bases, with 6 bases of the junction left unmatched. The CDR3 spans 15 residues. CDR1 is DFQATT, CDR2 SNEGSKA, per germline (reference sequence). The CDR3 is CSASLPGQVNTEAFF. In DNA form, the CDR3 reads TGCAGTGCTAGCTTACCGGGACAGGTGAACACTGAAGCTTTCTTT.

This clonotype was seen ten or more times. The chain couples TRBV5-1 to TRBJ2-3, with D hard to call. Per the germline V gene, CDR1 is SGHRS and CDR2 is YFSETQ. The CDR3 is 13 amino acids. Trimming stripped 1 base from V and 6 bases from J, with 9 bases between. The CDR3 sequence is CASSLSQADTQYF. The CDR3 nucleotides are TGCGCCAGCAGCTTGTCCCAGGCGGATACGCAGTATTTT.